This T cell receptor (beta chain) is drawn from a study of cytomegalovirus exposure and HLA in healthy donors (dated by TCRdb to about 2017). Context from the whole study: According to a later analysis, one platform produced both the 100 to 150 validation repertoires and the 730 or so repertoires of the first cohort. Along with the approximately 700-subject first cohort, a separate validation cohort of roughly 110 different subjects was used. High-throughput TCR immunosequencing, statistical association of individual TCRs with disease status, and machine learning were combined to predict cytomegalovirus infection status. The aim of the study was to test whether cataloging public T cell receptors could identify signatures of past pathogen exposure. Study-level results and caveats: Three of the identified cytomegalovirus-associated TCR beta chains were confirmed in vitro to be specific for cytomegalovirus antigens. According to the authors, the approach could potentially be generalized to other disease states and immunological phenotypes. Most TCR sequences were observed very rarely across donors, whereas some public TCRs were present in many individuals. Of the cluster scores, about 94% were above 0 in a later analysis, which found that TCRs clustered in the first cohort also tended to co-occur in the 120 validation repertoires. The study listed 164 TCR beta chains as associated with cytomegalovirus. The validation cohort had no HLA typing available for a later analysis, so co-occurrence within that cohort was assessed over all 120 repertoires. The classifier was reported to diagnose cytomegalovirus status with high specificity and sensitivity in both the original cohort and the validation cohort.

To prepare the library, the immunoSEQ multiplex PCR assay was applied. The original methods were these. A statistical classification framework was built for diagnosing cytomegalovirus status from the catalog of TCR beta chain sequences. TCRdb mirrors the immuneACCESS table, restricted to in-frame sequences. Some clones are absent from its copies; in checked studies, under half trace to an unresolved V gene, and the reason for the others is unknown. Clonal size and the V and J genes are those of that table, whereas D and trimming came from the DNA. The table for this sample lists 90,000 to 120,000 clones; around 95% of them were counted only once. The ten largest clones take up roughly 0.66% of the sample. Donors formed part of the validation cohort, which comprised 120 subjects and was distinct from the first cohort of several hundred subjects. On this clone itself: Its antigen remains undetermined. Base-call qualities are not available, and no considerably larger clone is one nucleotide away.

CDR1 and CDR2 (SNHLY, FYNNEI) derive from the germline V gene. The trim is 6 bases for V and 7 bases for J, with a gap of 16 bases between the germline ends. Including the terminal cysteine and phenylalanine, the CDR3 comprises 13 residues. Just CDR3 DNA is preserved here, 39 bases in frame from base 1. The sequence came from a woman between 18 and 30 years old in good health and CMV-seronegative. Sequenced: PBMCs. This chain joins TRBV2 to TRBJ2-7; the D gene is possibly TRBD2, with 5 bases matching. The CDR3 protein sequence reads: CASRIRETREQYF. The sequenced DNA is TGTGCCAGCAGAATCCGGGAAACAAGGGAGCAGTACTTC.